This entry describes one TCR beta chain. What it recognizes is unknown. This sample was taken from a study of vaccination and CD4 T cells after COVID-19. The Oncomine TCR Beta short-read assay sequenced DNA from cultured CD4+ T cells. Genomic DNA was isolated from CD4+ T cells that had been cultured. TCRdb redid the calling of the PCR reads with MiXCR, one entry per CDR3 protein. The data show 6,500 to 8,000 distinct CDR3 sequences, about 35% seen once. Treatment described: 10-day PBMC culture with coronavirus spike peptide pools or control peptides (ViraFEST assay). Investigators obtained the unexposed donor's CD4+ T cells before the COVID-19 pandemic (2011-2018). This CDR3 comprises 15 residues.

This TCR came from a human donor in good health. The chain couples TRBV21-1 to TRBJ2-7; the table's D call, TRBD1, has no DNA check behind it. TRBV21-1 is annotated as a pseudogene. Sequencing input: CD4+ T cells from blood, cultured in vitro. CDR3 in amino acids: CASSRSETGVYEQYF. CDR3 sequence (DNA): TGTGCCAGCAGCCGATCTGAGACAGGGGTGTACGAGCAGTACTTC.